What follows are 11 T cell receptor beta chains derived from one specimen sequenced in a study of T cell responses to AZD1222 COVID-19 vaccine (dated by TCRdb to the early 2020s). This sample's time point label indicates: baseline before first vaccination. Libraries were constructed by the immunoSEQ multiplex PCR assay. As stored in TCRdb, this immuneACCESS dataset retains in-frame rearrangements with V and J assigned. A fraction of the clones does not appear; measured against another copy, unresolved V genes explain less than half of the discrepancy, and the remainder lacks a known reason. The sample profile shows roughly 36,000 clones; about 89% of them were found once. Clones ranked in the top ten supply 5.5% to 7% of the sample. The sequences come from peripheral blood, collected on day 0 of AZD1222 vaccination. The source of these receptors is an adult in good health.

V and J are TRBV5-1 and TRBJ1-1; a weak D match, TRBD1 (5 bases). Germline V gene sequence: CDR1 SGHRS, CDR2 YFSETQ. This CDR3 has 14 amino acids. The germline V and J ends were trimmed by 0 bases and 4 bases, with 10 bases remaining between them. This CDR3 reads CASSLERGLTEAFF. DNA for the CDR3: TGCGCCAGCAGCTTGGAAAGGGGTCTCACTGAAGCTTTCTTT.

This clone was counted a single time. The chain employs TRBV7-9 and TRBJ1-2; D may be TRBD1 (6 bases). V was trimmed by 2 bases and J by 7 bases, leaving 17 bases between them. The CDR3 is made up of 15 amino acids. Germline CDR1 reads SEHNR; CDR2 reads FQNEAQ (reference sequence). The CDR3 is CASSLSQAGESGYTF. CDR3 nucleotides: TGTGCCAGCAGCTTAAGTCAGGCAGGGGAGAGTGGCTACACCTTC. Variable domain in full (rest from reference TRBV7-9 and TRBJ1-2): DTGVSQNPRHKITKRGQNVTFRCDPISEHNRLYWYRQTLGQGPEFLTYFQNEAQLEKSRLLSDRFSAERPKGSFSTLEIQRTEQGDSAMYLCASSLSQAGESGYTFGSGTRLTVV.

J is TRBJ2-1 and V is TRBV12-3 or TRBV12-4; 9 bases match TRBD1. The CDR3 contains 13 residues. J lost 6 bases, V lost 6 bases, and 3 bases had no gene match. The CDR3 DNA follows: TGTGCCAGCAGAATGACAGGGGGCAATGAGCAGTTCTTC. Protein product: CASRMTGGNEQFF.

The chain employs TRBV24-1 and TRBJ2-3; 7 bases are shared with TRBD1. Trimming cost V 4 bases and J 4 bases; bases outside gene matches: 7. Germline V gene sequence: CDR1 KGHDR, CDR2 SFDVKD. This CDR3 comprises 15 residues. The chain's CDR3 is CATSETTGSADTQYF. CDR3 in DNA: TGTGCCACCAGTGAGACGACAGGGTCGGCAGATACGCAGTATTTT.

The V and J genes are TRBV2 and TRBJ2-7, with a possible D match to TRBD1 (5 bases). The ends were cut back, 7 bases at V and 2 bases at J, with 15 bases in the middle. Looked up from germline, CDR1 is SNHLY and CDR2 is FYNNEI. The CDR3 extends over 14 amino acids. The CDR3 DNA follows: TGTGCCAGCACGGCGTCGCAGGGCCCCTACGAGCAGTACTTC. Translation gives CASTASQGPYEQYF.

V usage is TRBV9 and J usage is TRBJ2-2, with 11 bases identical to TRBD2. J gave up 4 bases and V 3 bases, and 11 bases lay outside the gene matches. Germline CDR1 and CDR2: SGDLS and YYNGEE. The CDR3 totals 18 residues. This chain's CDR3 is CASSAGGLAGGPTGELFF. In nucleotides, the CDR3 is TGTGCCAGCAGCGCCGGTGGACTAGCGGGTGGTCCCACCGGGGAGCTGTTTTTT.

This chain joins TRBV3-1 (or the pseudogene TRBV3-2) and TRBJ2-2, with 9 bases that match TRBD2. V lost 2 bases and J lost 0; bases outside the gene matches: 7. This CDR3 contains 18 residues. Germline V CDR1 and CDR2: LGHDT, YNNKEL (reference sequence). The CDR3 nucleotides are TGTGCCAGCAGCCAATCGACCAGACTAGCGGCGAACACCGGGGAGCTGTTTTTT. Residues: CASSQSTRLAANTGELFF.

This chain links TRBV29-1 with TRBJ2-2; TRBD2 aligns across 10 bases. V was clipped by 6 bases and J by 6 bases; unmatched bases: 7. CDR1 is SQVTM, CDR2 ANQGSEA, per germline. The CDR3 runs to 14 residues. The CDR3 region is CSVRRTSGAGELFF. CDR3 DNA: TGCAGCGTGCGTCGGACTAGCGGAGCCGGGGAGCTGTTTTTT.

The J gene is TRBJ1-5, the V gene TRBV29-1; D not certain. V was shortened by 6 bases and J by 0 bases, with 12 bases between the two germline ends. Germline values: CDR1 SQVTM, CDR2 ANQGSEA. The CDR3 sequence is 14 residues long. CDR3 nucleotide sequence: TGCAGCGTCGTCGTGGGGTATAGCAATCAGCCCCAGCATTTT. As protein: CSVVVGYSNQPQHF.

The chain joins TRBV27 to TRBJ1-2; unclear D gene. Trimming pared 5 bases from V and 5 bases from J, leaving 12 bases between. The V gene's germline CDR1 is MNHEY and CDR2 SMNVEV (reference sequence). The CDR3 consists of 13 residues. The CDR3 here is CASSLFGAYGYTF. Written as DNA, the CDR3 is TGTGCCAGCAGTCTCTTCGGAGCGTATGGCTACACCTTC.

The chain recombines TRBV18 with TRBJ1-3, with TRBD1 matching 7 bases. Germline lookup yields CDR1 KGHSH and CDR2 LQKENI. The CDR3 has 16 amino acids. The V gene end was trimmed by 6 bases and the J gene end by 0 bases; junction bases not matched to a gene: 8. Here the CDR3 DNA reads TGTGCCAGCTCCCTAGGGACAGAGGGCTCTGGAAACACCATATATTTT. Its translation: CASSLGTEGSGNTIYF. The complete variable domain, with remaining parts taken from reference TRBV18 and TRBJ1-3, reads NAGVMQNPRHLVRRRGQEARLRCSPMKGHSHVYWYRQLPEEGLKFMVYLQKENIIDESGMPKERFSAEFPKEGPSILRIQQVVRGDSAAYFCASSLGTEGSGNTIYFGEGSWLTVV.